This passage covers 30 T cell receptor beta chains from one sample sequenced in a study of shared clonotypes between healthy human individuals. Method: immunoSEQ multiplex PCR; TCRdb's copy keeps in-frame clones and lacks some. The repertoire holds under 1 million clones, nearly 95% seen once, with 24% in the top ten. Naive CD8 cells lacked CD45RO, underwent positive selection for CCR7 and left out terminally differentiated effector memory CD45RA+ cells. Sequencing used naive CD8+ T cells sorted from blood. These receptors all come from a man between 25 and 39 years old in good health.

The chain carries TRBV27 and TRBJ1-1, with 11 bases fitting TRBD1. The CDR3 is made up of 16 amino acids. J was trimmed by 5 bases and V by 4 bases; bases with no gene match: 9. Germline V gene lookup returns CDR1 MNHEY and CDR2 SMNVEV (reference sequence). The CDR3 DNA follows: TGTGCCAGCAGTTCCCGGACAGGGGGCATTAAAACTGAAGCTTTCTTT. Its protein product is CASSSRTGGIKTEAFF.

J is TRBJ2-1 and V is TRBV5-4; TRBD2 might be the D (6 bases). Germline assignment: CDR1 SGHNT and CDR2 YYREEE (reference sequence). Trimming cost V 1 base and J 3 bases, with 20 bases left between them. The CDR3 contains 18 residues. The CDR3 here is CASSLSGGSGGNYNEQFF. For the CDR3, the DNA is TGTGCCAGCAGCTTGTCCGGCGGAAGTGGAGGGAACTACAATGAGCAGTTCTTC.

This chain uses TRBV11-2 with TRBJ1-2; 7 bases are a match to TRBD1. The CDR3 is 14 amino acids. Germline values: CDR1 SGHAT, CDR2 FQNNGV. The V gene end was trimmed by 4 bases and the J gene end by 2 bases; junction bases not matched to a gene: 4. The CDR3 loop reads CASSWGGQNYGYTF. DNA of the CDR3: TGTGCCAGCAGCTGGGGGGGACAGAACTATGGCTACACCTTC.

The CDR3 here is CASSQLRGREGHLTDTQYF. The CDR3 DNA reads as TGCGCCAGCAGCCAGCTTCGGGGGCGGGAGGGCCACCTCACAGATACGCAGTATTTT. The V and J genes are TRBV4-1 and TRBJ2-3; TRBD2 aligns across 9 bases. The V and J ends lost 3 bases and 2 bases, in that order; junction bases with no gene match: 15. Germline CDR1 MGHRA, CDR2 YSYEKL. The CDR3 totals 19 residues.

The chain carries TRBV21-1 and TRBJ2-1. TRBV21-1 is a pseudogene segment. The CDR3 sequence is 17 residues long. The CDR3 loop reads CASDSGGWHPYYNEQFF. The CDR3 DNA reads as TGTGCCAGCGACAGCGGCGGTTGGCACCCCTACTACAATGAGCAGTTCTTC.

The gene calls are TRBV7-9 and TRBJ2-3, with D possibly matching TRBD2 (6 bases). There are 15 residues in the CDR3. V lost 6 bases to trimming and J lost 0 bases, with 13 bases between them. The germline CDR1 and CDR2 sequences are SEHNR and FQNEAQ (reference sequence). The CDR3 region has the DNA TGTGCCAGCAGTCATGCCGGAGGGAGCACAGATACGCAGTATTTT. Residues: CASSHAGGSTDTQYF.

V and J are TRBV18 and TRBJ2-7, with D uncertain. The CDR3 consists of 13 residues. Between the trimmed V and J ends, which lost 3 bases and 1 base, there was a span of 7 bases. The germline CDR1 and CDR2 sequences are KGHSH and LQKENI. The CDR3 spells CASSPSPSYEQYF. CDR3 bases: TGTGCCAGCTCACCGTCCCCTTCCTACGAGCAGTACTTC.

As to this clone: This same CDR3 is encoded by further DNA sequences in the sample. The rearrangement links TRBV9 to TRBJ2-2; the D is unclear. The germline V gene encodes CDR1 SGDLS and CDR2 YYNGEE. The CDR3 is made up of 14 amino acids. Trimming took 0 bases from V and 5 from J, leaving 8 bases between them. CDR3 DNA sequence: TGTGCCAGCAGCGTAGGGGTCGGGACCGGGGAGCTGTTTTTT. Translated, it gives CASSVGVGTGELFF.

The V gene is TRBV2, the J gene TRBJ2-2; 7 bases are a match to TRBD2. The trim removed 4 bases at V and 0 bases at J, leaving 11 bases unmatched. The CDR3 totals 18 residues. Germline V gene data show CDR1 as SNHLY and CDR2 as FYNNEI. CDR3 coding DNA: TGTGCCAGCAGTGTGTGGCGGGAGAATCCCGCGAACACCGGGGAGCTGTTTTTT. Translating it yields CASSVWRENPANTGELFF.

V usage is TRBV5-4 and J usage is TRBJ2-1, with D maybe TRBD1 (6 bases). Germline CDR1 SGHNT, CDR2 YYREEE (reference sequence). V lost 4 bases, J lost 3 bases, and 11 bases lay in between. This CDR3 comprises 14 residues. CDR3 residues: CASSHVDSYNEQFF. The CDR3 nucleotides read TGTGCCAGCAGCCACGTGGACAGCTACAATGAGCAGTTCTTC. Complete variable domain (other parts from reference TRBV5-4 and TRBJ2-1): ETGVTQSPTHLIKTRGQQVTLRCSSQSGHNTVSWYQQALGQGPQFIFQYYREEENGRGNFPPRFSGLQFPNYSSELNVNALELDDSALYLCASSHVDSYNEQFFGPGTRLTVL.

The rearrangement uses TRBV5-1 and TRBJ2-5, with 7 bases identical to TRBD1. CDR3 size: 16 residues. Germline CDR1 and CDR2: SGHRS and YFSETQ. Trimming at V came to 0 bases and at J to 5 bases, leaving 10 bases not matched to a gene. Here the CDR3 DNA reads TGCGCCAGCAGCTTGGGACAGGGAAATACCGGGGAGACCCAGTACTTC. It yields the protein CASSLGQGNTGETQYF.

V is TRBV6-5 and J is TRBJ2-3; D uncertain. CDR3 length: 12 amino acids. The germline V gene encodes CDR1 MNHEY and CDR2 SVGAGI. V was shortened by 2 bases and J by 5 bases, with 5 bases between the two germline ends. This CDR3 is CASSYVGDTQYF. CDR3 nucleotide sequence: TGTGCCAGCAGTTACGTCGGAGATACGCAGTATTTT.

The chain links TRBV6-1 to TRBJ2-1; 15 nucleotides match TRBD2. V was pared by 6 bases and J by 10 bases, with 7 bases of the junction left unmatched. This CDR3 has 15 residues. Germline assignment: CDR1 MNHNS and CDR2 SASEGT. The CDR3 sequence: CASRDTGLAGGEQFF. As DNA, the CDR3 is TGTGCCAGCAGAGATACGGGACTAGCGGGAGGCGAGCAGTTCTTC.

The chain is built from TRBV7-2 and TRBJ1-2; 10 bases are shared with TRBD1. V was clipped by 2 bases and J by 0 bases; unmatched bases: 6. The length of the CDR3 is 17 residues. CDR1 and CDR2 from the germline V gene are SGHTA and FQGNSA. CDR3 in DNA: TGTGCCAGCAGCTTACCGGGACAGGGGTTAGCTAACTATGGCTACACCTTC. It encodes CASSLPGQGLANYGYTF.

CDR3 sequence (DNA): TGTGCCAGCAGTTACGGCGGTACCTACGAGCAGTACTTC. Its protein product is CASSYGGTYEQYF. The V and J genes are TRBV6-5 and TRBJ2-7; D gene uncertain. V lost 2 bases and J lost 2, with 7 bases in between. This CDR3 is built from 13 residues. Germline CDR1 MNHEY, CDR2 SVGAGI.

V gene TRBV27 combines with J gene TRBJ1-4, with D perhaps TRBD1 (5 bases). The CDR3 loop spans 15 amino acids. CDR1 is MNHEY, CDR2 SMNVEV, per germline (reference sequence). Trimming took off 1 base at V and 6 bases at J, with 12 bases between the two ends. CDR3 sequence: CASSLWGGFDEKLFF. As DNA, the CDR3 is TGTGCCAGCAGTTTATGGGGGGGATTCGATGAAAAACTGTTTTTT. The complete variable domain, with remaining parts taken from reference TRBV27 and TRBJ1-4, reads EAQVTQNPRYLITVTGKKLTVTCSQNMNHEYMSWYRQDPGLGLRQIYYSMNVEVTDKGDVPEGYKVSRKEKRNFPLILESPSPNQTSLYFCASSLWGGFDEKLFFGSGTQLSVL.

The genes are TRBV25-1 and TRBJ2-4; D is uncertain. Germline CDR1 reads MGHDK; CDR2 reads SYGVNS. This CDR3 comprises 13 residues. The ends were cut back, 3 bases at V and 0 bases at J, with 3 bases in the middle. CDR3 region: CASSDRAKNIQYF. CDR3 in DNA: TGTGCCAGCAGTGATCGAGCCAAAAACATTCAGTACTTC.

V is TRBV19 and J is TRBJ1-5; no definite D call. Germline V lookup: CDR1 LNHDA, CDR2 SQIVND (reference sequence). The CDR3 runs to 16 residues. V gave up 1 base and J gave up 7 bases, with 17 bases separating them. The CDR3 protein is CASSIVGRSPVQPQHF. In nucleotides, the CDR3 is TGTGCCAGTAGTATAGTTGGCCGGAGCCCGGTCCAGCCCCAGCATTTT.

CDR3: CASSLVETRGEQYF. DNA of the CDR3: TGTGCCAGCAGCTTAGTAGAAACCCGTGGCGAGCAGTACTTC. This sequence joins TRBV7-9 and TRBJ2-7; D is undetermined. V was shortened by 1 base and J by 6 bases, with 13 bases between the two germline ends. The CDR3 has 14 residues. Looked up from germline, CDR1 is SEHNR and CDR2 is FQNEAQ (reference sequence).

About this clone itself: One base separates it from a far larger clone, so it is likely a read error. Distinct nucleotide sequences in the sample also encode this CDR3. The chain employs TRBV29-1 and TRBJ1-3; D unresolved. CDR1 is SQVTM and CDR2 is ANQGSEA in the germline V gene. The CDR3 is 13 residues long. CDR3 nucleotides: TGCAGCGTTGGTAACCGCTCTGGAAACACTATATATTTT. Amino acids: CSVGNRSGNTIYF.

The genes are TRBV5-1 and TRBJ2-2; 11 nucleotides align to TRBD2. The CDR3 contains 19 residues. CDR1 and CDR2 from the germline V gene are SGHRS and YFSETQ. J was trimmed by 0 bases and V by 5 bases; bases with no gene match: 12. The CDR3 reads CASSNGLAGHAPNTGELFF. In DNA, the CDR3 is TGCGCCAGCAGTAACGGACTAGCGGGCCATGCCCCGAACACCGGGGAGCTGTTTTTT.

The CDR3 spells CASSLELAYEQYF. As DNA, the CDR3 is TGTGCCAGCAGCTTAGAACTAGCCTACGAGCAGTACTTC. The genes are TRBV7-6 and TRBJ2-7; tentative D call: TRBD2 (5 bases). Trimming shortened V by 1 base and J by 2 bases, and 6 bases separated the two germline ends. Germline lookup yields CDR1 SGHVS and CDR2 FNYEAQ. This CDR3 has 13 residues.

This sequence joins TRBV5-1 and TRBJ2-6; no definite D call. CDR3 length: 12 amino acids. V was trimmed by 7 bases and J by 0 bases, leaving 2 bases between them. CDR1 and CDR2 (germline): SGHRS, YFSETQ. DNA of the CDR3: TGCGCCAGCCACTCTGGGGCCAACGTCCTGACTTTC. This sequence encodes CASHSGANVLTF.

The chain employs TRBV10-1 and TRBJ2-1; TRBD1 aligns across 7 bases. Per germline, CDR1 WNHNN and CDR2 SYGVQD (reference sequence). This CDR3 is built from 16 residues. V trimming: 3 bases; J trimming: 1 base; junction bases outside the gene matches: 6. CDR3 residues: CASSELQGRSYNEQFF. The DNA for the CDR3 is TGCGCCAGCAGTGAACTACAGGGGCGGTCCTACAATGAGCAGTTCTTC.

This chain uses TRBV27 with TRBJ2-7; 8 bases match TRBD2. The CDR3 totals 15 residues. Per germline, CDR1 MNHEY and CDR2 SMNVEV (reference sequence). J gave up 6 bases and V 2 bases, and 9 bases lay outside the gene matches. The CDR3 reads CASSLGPGLVAEQYF. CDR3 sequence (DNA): TGTGCCAGCAGTTTAGGACCGGGACTAGTCGCCGAGCAGTACTTC.

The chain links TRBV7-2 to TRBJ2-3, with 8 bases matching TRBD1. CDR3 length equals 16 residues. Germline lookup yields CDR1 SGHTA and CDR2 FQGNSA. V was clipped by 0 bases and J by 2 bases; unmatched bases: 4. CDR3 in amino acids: CASSLAETGVTDTQYF. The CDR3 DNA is TGTGCCAGCAGCTTAGCCGAGACAGGGGTCACAGATACGCAGTATTTT.

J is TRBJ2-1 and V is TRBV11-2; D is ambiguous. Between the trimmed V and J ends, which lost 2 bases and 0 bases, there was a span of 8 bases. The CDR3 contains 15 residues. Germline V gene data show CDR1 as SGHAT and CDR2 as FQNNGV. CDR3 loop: CASSLTPNSYNEQFF. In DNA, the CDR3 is TGTGCCAGCAGCTTAACTCCGAACTCCTACAATGAGCAGTTCTTC.

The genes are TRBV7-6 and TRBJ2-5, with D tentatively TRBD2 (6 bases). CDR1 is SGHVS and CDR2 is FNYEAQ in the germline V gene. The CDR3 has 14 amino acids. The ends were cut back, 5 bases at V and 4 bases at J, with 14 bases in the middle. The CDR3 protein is CASSKGTGAETQYF. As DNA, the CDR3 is TGTGCCAGCAGCAAAGGGACTGGGGCAGAGACCCAGTACTTC.

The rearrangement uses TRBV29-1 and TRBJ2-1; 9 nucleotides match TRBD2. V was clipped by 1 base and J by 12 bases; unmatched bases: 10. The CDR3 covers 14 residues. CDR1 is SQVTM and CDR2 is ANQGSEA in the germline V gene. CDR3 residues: CSVEGLAAAGWQFF. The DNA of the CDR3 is TGCAGCGTTGAAGGACTAGCGGCAGCTGGGTGGCAGTTCTTC.

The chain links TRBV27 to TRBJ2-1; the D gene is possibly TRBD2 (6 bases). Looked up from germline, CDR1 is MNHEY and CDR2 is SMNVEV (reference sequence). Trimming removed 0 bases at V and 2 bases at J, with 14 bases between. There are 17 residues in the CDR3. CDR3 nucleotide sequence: TGTGCCAGCAGTTTATCGAGTAGCGGCAGAGCCTACAATGAGCAGTTCTTC. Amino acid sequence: CASSLSSSGRAYNEQFF.